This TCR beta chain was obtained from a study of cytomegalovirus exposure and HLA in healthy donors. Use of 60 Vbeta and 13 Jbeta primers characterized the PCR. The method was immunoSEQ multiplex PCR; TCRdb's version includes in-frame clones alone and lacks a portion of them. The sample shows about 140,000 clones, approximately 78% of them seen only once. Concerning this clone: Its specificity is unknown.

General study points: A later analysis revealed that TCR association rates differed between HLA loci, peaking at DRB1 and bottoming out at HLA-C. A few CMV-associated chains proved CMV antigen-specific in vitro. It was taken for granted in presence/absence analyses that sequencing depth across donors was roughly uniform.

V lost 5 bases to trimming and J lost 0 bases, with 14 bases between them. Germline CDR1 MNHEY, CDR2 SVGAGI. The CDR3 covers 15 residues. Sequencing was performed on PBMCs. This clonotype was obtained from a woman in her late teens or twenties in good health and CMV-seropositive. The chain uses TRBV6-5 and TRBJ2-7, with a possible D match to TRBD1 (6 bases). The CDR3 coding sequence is TGTGCCAGCAGTCCGGACAGTTCCGACTCCTACGAGCAGTACTTC. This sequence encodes CASSPDSSDSYEQYF.